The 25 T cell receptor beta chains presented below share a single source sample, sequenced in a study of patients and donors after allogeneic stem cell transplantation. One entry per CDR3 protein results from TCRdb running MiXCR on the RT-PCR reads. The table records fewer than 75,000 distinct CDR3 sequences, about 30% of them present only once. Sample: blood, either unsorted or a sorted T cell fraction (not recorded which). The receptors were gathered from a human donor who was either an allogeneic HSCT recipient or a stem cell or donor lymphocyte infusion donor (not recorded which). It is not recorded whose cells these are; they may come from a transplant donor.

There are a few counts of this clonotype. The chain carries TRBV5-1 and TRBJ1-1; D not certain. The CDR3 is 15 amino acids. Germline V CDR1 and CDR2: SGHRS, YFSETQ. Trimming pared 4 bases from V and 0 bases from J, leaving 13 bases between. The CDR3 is CASSPFNWMNTEAFF. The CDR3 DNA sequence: TGCGCCAGCAGCCCATTTAACTGGATGAACACTGAAGCTTTCTTT.

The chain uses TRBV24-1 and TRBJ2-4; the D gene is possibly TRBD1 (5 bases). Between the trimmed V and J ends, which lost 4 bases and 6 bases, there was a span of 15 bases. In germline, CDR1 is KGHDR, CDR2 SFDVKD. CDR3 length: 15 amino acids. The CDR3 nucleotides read TGTGCCACCAGTGACCCAGGGCGATTGGGAAACATTCAGTACTTC. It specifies CATSDPGRLGNIQYF.

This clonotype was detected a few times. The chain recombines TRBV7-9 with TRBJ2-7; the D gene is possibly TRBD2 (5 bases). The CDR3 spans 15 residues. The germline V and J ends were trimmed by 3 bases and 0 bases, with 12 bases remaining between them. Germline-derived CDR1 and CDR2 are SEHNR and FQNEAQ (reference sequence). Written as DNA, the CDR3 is TGTGCCAGCAGCTTGGGGAGTGTTCTCTCCTACGAGCAGTACTTC. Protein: CASSLGSVLSYEQYF. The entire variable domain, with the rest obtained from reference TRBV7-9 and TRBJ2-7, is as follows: DTGVSQNPRHKITKRGQNVTFRCDPISEHNRLYWYRQTLGQGPEFLTYFQNEAQLEKSRLLSDRFSAERPKGSFSTLEIQRTEQGDSAMYLCASSLGSVLSYEQYFGPGTRLTVT.

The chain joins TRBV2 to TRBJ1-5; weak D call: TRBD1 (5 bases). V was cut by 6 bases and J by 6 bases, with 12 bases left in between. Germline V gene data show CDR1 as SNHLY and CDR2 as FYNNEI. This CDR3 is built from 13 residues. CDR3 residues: CASSRTGPQPQHF. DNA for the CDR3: TGTGCCAGCAGCCGGACGGGACCTCAGCCCCAGCATTTT.

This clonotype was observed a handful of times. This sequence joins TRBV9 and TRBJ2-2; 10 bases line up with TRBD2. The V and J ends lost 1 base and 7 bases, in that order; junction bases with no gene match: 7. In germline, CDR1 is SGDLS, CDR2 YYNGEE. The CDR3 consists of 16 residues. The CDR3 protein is CASSVTSGRAGGELFF. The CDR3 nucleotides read TGTGCCAGCAGCGTAACAAGCGGGAGGGCTGGCGGGGAGCTGTTTTTT.

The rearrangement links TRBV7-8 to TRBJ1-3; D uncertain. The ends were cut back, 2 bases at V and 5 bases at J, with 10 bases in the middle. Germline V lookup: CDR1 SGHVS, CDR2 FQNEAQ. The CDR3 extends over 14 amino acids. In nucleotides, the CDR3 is TGTGCCAGCAGCTTACTGGGATTTAGAAACACCATATATTTT. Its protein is CASSLLGFRNTIYF.

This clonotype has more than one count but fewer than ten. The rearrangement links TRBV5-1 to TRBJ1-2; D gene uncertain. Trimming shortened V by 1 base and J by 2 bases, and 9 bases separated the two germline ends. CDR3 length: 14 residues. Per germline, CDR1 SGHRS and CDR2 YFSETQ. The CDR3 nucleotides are TGCGCCAGCAGCTTGTTTCAGGAAAACTATGGCTACACCTTC. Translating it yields CASSLFQENYGYTF.

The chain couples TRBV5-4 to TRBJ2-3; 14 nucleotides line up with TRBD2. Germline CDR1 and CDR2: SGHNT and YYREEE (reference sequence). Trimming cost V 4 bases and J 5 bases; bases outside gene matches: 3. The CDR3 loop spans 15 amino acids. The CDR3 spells CASSVTSGRGDTQYF. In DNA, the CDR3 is TGTGCCAGCAGCGTGACTAGCGGGAGGGGAGATACGCAGTATTTT.

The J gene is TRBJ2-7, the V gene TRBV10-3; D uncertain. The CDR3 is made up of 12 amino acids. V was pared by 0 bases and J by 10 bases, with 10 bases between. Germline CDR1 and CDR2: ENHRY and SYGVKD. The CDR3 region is CAISESPDSQYF. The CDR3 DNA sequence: TGTGCCATCAGTGAGTCGCCTGACTCCCAGTACTTC.

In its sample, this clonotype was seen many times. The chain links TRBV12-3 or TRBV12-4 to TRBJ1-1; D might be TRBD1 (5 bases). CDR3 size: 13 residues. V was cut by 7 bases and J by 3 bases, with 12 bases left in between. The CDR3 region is CASIPGSYTEAFF. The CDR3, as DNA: TGTGCCAGCATCCCAGGGAGCTACACTGAAGCTTTCTTT.

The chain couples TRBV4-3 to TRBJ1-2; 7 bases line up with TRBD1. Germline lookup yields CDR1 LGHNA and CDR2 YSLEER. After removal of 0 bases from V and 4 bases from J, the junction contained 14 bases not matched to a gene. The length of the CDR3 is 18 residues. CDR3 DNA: TGCGCCAGCAGCCAAGATAGGTGGACAGGTCCTTTTGGCTATGGCTACACCTTC. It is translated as CASSQDRWTGPFGYGYTF.

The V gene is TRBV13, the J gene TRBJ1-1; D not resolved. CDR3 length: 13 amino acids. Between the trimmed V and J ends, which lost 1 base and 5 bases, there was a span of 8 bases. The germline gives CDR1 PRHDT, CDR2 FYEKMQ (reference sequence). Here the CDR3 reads CASSLVISTEAFF. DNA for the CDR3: TGTGCCAGCAGCTTAGTGATAAGTACTGAAGCTTTCTTT.

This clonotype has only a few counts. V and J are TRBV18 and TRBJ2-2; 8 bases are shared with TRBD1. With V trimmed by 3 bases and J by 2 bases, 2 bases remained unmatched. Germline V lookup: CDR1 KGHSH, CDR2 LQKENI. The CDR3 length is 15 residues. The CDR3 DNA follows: TGTGCCAGCTCACCGCAGGGGGCCAACACCGGGGAGCTGTTTTTT. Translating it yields CASSPQGANTGELFF. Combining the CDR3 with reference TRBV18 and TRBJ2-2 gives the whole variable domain NAGVMQNPRHLVRRRGQEARLRCSPMKGHSHVYWYRQLPEEGLKFMVYLQKENIIDESGMPKERFSAEFPKEGPSILRIQQVVRGDSAAYFCASSPQGANTGELFFGEGSRLTVL.

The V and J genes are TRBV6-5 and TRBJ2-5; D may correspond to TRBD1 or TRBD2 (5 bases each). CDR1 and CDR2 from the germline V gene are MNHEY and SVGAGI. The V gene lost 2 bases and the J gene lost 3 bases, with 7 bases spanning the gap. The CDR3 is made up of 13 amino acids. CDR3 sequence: CASSYRGEETQYF. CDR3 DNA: TGTGCCAGCAGTTACAGGGGAGAAGAGACCCAGTACTTC.

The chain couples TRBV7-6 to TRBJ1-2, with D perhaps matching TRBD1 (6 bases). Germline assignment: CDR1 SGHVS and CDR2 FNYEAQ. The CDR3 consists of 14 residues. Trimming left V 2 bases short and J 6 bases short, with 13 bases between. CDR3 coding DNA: TGTGCCAGCAGCTTAAACAGGGTTGGGGATGGCTACACCTTC. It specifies CASSLNRVGDGYTF.

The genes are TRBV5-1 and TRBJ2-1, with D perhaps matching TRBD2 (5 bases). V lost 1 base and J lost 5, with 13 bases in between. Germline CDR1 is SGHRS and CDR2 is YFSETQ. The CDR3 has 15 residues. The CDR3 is CASSLHRLYDNEQFF. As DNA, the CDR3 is TGCGCCAGCAGCTTGCACCGACTATACGACAATGAGCAGTTCTTC.

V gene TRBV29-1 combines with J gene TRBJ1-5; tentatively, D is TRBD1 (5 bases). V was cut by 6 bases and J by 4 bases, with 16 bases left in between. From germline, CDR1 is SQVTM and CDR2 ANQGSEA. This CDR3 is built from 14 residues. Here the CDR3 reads CSVAPGPTNQPQHF. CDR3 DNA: TGCAGCGTAGCCCCGGGACCCACGAATCAGCCCCAGCATTTT.

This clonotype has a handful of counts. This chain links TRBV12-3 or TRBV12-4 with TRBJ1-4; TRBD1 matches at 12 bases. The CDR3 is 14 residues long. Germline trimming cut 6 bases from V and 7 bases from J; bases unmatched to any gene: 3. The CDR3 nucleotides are TGTGCCAGCAGCCGGGACAGGGGGCTTGAAAAACTGTTTTTT. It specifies CASSRDRGLEKLFF.

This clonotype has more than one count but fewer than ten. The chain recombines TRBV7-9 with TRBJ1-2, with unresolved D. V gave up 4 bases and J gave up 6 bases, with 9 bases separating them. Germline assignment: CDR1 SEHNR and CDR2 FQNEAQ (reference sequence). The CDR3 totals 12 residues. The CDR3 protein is CASSSASHGYTF. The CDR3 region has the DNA TGTGCCAGCAGCTCCGCAAGTCATGGCTACACCTTC. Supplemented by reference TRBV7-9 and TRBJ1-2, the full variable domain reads DTGVSQNPRHKITKRGQNVTFRCDPISEHNRLYWYRQTLGQGPEFLTYFQNEAQLEKSRLLSDRFSAERPKGSFSTLEIQRTEQGDSAMYLCASSSASHGYTFGSGTRLTVV.

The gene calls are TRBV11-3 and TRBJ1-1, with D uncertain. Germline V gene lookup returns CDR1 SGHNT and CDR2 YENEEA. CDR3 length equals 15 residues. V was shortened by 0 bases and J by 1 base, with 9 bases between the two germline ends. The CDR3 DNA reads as TGTGCCAGCAGCTTAGAGATCTGGACGAACACTGAAGCTTTCTTT. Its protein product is CASSLEIWTNTEAFF.

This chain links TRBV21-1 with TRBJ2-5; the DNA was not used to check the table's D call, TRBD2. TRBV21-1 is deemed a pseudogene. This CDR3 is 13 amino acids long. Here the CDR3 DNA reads TGTGCCAGCGGGGACTATTGGCGGGAGACCCAGTACTTC. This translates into CASGDYWRETQYF.

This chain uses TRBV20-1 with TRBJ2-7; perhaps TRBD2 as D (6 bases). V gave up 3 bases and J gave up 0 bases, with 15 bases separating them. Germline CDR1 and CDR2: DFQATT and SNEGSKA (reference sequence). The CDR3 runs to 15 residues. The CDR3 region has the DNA TGCAGTGCTAGTAGTTGGGACGGGAGCTCCTACGAGCAGTACTTC. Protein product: CSASSWDGSSYEQYF.

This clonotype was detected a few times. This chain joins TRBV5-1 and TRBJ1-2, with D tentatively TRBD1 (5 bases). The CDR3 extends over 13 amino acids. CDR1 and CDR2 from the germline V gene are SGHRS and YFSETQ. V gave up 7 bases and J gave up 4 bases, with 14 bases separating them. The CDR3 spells CASRDPTSYGYTF. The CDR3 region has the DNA TGCGCCAGCCGGGACCCAACATCCTATGGCTACACCTTC.

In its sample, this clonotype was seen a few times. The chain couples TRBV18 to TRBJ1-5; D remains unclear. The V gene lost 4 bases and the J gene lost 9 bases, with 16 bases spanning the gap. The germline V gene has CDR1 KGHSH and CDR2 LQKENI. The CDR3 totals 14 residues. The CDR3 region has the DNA TGTGCCAGCTCACGCGGGATTCCCTGGGGGCCCCAGCATTTT. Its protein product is CASSRGIPWGPQHF.

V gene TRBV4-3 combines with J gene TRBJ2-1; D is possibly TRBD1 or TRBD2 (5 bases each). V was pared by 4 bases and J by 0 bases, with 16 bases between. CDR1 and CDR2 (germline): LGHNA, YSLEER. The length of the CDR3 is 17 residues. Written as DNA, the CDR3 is TGCGCCAGCAGCCGATATTCCGGGGCTAGCTCCTACAATGAGCAGTTCTTC. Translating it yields CASSRYSGASSYNEQFF.